Presented here are 21 T cell receptor beta chains from one specimen sequenced in a study of cytomegalovirus exposure and HLA in healthy donors (dated by TCRdb to about 2017). Library creation used the immunoSEQ multiplex PCR assay. The multiplex PCR relied on a mix of 60 forward primers for TCR Vbeta segments and 13 reverse primers for TCR Jbeta segments. This immuneACCESS table, as held by TCRdb, lists in-frame sequences with V and J called but not all clones. Of the missing ones, under half trace to an unresolved V gene in checked studies; the others have no known cause. This sample lists tens of thousands of clones; nearly 80% were detected once. 3.8% of the sample belongs to the ten largest clones. Specimen: PBMCs. The receptors here all came from a woman aged 40 to 50 in good health and CMV-seronegative.

This clone was seen just once. The CDR3 sequence: CASSLTLGQGDNEQFF. CDR3 coding DNA: TGTGCCAGCAGCTTAACGTTAGGCCAGGGGGACAATGAGCAGTTCTTC. The rearrangement uses TRBV7-3 and TRBJ2-1, with TRBD1 matching 7 bases. V lost 0 bases and J lost 5; bases outside the gene matches: 7. CDR1 is SGHTA and CDR2 is FQGTGA in the germline V gene. CDR3 length equals 16 residues.

V gene TRBV9 combines with J gene TRBJ2-2; 7 bases line up with TRBD1. V trimming: 4 bases; J trimming: 2 bases; junction bases outside the gene matches: 8. Germline values: CDR1 SGDLS, CDR2 YYNGEE. The CDR3 is 16 residues long. This CDR3 is CASSFGQAINTGELFF. The CDR3 coding sequence is TGTGCCAGCAGCTTTGGACAGGCTATCAACACCGGGGAGCTGTTTTTT. The complete variable domain, with remaining parts taken from reference TRBV9 and TRBJ2-2, reads DSGVTQTPKHLITATGQRVTLRCSPRSGDLSVYWYQQSLDQGLQFLIQYYNGEERAKGNILERFSAQQFPDLHSELNLSSLELGDSALYFCASSFGQAINTGELFFGEGSRLTVL.

The rearrangement joins TRBV6-5 to TRBJ1-2; 7 bases agree with TRBD1. Germline CDR1 reads MNHEY; CDR2 reads SVGAGI. With 5 bases clipped from V and 2 bases from J, the junction kept 5 bases outside the gene matches. This CDR3 has 14 amino acids. The CDR3 sequence: CASSKDRSNYGYTF. The DNA of the CDR3 is TGTGCCAGCAGTAAGGACAGGTCCAACTATGGCTACACCTTC.

This clone was counted a few times. The chain joins TRBV5-6 to TRBJ2-7; possible D gene TRBD1, 5 bases. Germline CDR1 reads SGHDT; CDR2 reads YYEEEE. The CDR3 covers 12 residues. Trimming pared 4 bases from V and 3 bases from J, leaving 8 bases between. The CDR3 region is CASSKDSYEQYF. CDR3 sequence (DNA): TGTGCCAGCAGCAAAGACAGCTACGAGCAGTACTTC.

The gene calls are TRBV30 and TRBJ2-3; D might be TRBD1 (6 bases). With 2 bases removed from V and 6 bases from J, the gap between germline ends came to 18 bases. The CDR3 is 15 amino acids. Germline CDR1 reads GTSNPN; CDR2 reads SVGIG (reference sequence). This CDR3 is CAWSSGVAMADTQYF. The CDR3 bases are TGTGCCTGGAGTTCAGGGGTCGCTATGGCGGATACGCAGTATTTT.

The V call is TRBV18, the J call TRBJ1-1, with 10 bases identical to TRBD1. Germline CDR1 KGHSH, CDR2 LQKENI. This CDR3 region has 13 residues. V trimming: 4 bases; J trimming: 7 bases; junction bases outside the gene matches: 3. The CDR3 spells CASSQTGGIEAFF. CDR3 in DNA: TGTGCCAGCTCACAGACAGGGGGCATTGAAGCTTTCTTT.

This chain uses TRBV29-1 with TRBJ2-1; D might be TRBD2 (5 bases). V was pared by 5 bases and J by 7 bases, with 15 bases between. CDR3 length equals 13 residues. Germline V gene data show CDR1 as SQVTM and CDR2 as ANQGSEA. The CDR3 loop is CSVRARVRNEQFF. The CDR3 nucleotides are TGCAGCGTTCGCGCGCGGGTGAGGAATGAGCAGTTCTTC.

Written as DNA, the CDR3 is TGTGCCAGCAGCCCCGCCTACGAGCAGTACTTC. This codes for CASSPAYEQYF. This chain links TRBV6-1 with TRBJ2-5, with D unclear. The J call may be in error: the DNA end matches TRBJ2-7 better. Germline V gives CDR1 MNHNS, CDR2 SASEGT. This CDR3 is built from 11 residues.

This clone has at least ten counts. V and J are TRBV11-1 and TRBJ2-1; no clear D. The CDR3 covers 14 residues. The germline V and J ends were trimmed by 2 bases and 9 bases, with 14 bases remaining between them. Germline V gives CDR1 SGHAT, CDR2 FQDESV (reference sequence). As DNA, the CDR3 is TGTGCCAGCAGCTTATCCTGGGCCTTGAGTGAGCAGTTCTTC. Amino acid sequence: CASSLSWALSEQFF.

J is TRBJ2-1 and V is TRBV27, with 9 bases fitting TRBD1. Germline CDR1 is MNHEY and CDR2 is SMNVEV (reference sequence). J lost 7 bases, V lost 6 bases, and 10 bases had no gene match. This CDR3 is built from 15 residues. The CDR3 loop is CASRTGGQGVNEQFF. CDR3 DNA: TGTGCCAGCAGAACAGGGGGCCAGGGGGTGAATGAGCAGTTCTTC.

This rearrangement joins TRBV5-4 to TRBJ2-1; a weak D match, TRBD2 (6 bases). Germline V gives CDR1 SGHNT, CDR2 YYREEE (reference sequence). The CDR3 covers 13 residues. Trimming shortened V by 0 bases and J by 6 bases, and 7 bases separated the two germline ends. The CDR3 sequence is CASSLAGGNEQFF. In nucleotides, the CDR3 is TGTGCCAGCAGCTTGGCCGGGGGCAATGAGCAGTTCTTC.

The sample holds one count of this clone. The rearrangement links TRBV13 to TRBJ1-2; D is perhaps TRBD1 (6 bases). Germline V lookup: CDR1 PRHDT, CDR2 FYEKMQ (reference sequence). V shed 0 bases and J shed 7 bases, with 9 bases lying between them. The CDR3 runs 13 residues. CDR3 in amino acids: CASSLGTGIGYTF. The CDR3, as DNA: TGTGCCAGCAGCTTAGGTACAGGGATTGGCTACACCTTC.

The chain has TRBV13 and TRBJ2-5; D ambiguous. From germline, CDR1 is PRHDT and CDR2 FYEKMQ (reference sequence). The CDR3 extends over 13 amino acids. The V and J ends lost 1 base and 2 bases respectively, with 5 bases between them. This CDR3 reads CASSLDRQETQYF. The CDR3 DNA follows: TGTGCCAGCAGCTTAGACAGACAAGAGACCCAGTACTTC.

This clone has just a few counts. The genes are TRBV19 and TRBJ1-5; 8 bases line up with TRBD1. Germline CDR1 LNHDA, CDR2 SQIVND (reference sequence). This CDR3 contains 14 residues. Unmatched junction bases numbered 6, after V lost 7 bases and J lost 4 bases. The chain's CDR3 is CASKVGQGNQPQHF. The CDR3 DNA follows: TGTGCCAGTAAAGTCGGACAGGGAAATCAGCCCCAGCATTTT.

The rearrangement uses TRBV6-5 and TRBJ1-4; no firm D call. From germline, CDR1 is MNHEY and CDR2 SVGAGI. Trimming removed 0 bases from V and 0 bases from J, with 5 bases in between. CDR3 length equals 15 residues. The CDR3 loop reads CASSYSRPTNEKLFF. The CDR3 DNA reads TGTGCCAGCAGTTACTCGCGGCCAACTAATGAAAAACTGTTTTTT.

The V gene is TRBV6-5, the J gene TRBJ1-1; D gene ambiguous. Trimming took 8 bases from V and 7 from J, leaving 11 bases between them. Germline CDR1 is MNHEY and CDR2 is SVGAGI. The CDR3 loop spans 11 amino acids. The CDR3, as DNA: TGTGCCAGCTCAGGCGGGAATGAAGCTTTCTTT. Protein: CASSGGNEAFF.

The chain employs TRBV6-5 and TRBJ1-1, with a possible D match to TRBD1 (5 bases). The CDR3 loop spans 15 amino acids. V was clipped by 8 bases and J by 6 bases, with 22 bases between them. CDR1 and CDR2 from the germline V gene are MNHEY and SVGAGI. CDR3 DNA: TGTGCCAGCTCCGGCCGCCAGGGCTCTCCTTCTGAAGCTTTCTTT. This codes for CASSGRQGSPSEAFF.

The chain joins TRBV20-1 to TRBJ1-2; the D is unclear. Germline CDR1 is DFQATT and CDR2 is SNEGSKA (reference sequence). This CDR3 is built from 11 residues. Between the trimmed V and J ends, which lost 5 bases and 4 bases, there was a span of 8 bases. CDR3 coding DNA: TGCAGTGCTTTATGGAGCTATGGCTACACCTTC. Its translation is CSALWSYGYTF.

The chain is built from TRBV11-3 and TRBJ1-1; D call uncertain. Deletions cut 1 base from V and 1 base from J, with 7 bases between. This CDR3 spans 14 amino acids. From germline, CDR1 is SGHNT and CDR2 YENEEA. The CDR3 loop is CASSLGPGNTEAFF. The CDR3 DNA reads as TGTGCCAGCAGCTTAGGCCCAGGGAACACTGAAGCTTTCTTT.

This clone was observed a single time. V is TRBV7-8 and J is TRBJ1-1; D may be TRBD1 (6 bases). Trimming cost V 5 bases and J 4 bases, with 17 bases left between them. The CDR3 extends over 15 amino acids. The germline V gene has CDR1 SGHVS and CDR2 FQNEAQ. CDR3 sequence reads: CASSLLTGSGTEAFF. The CDR3 nucleotides are TGTGCCAGCAGCCTCTTGACAGGCTCAGGCACTGAAGCTTTCTTT.

The chain is built from TRBV5-4 and TRBJ1-1, with D possibly TRBD1 on 6 matching bases. The V gene's germline CDR1 is SGHNT and CDR2 YYREEE (reference sequence). V was clipped by 3 bases and J by 4 bases, with 19 bases between them. CDR3 length equals 16 residues. The CDR3 protein is CASSSGGGSRGTEAFF. Written as DNA, the CDR3 is TGTGCCAGCAGCTCGGGAGGGGGTAGTCGGGGCACTGAAGCTTTCTTT.